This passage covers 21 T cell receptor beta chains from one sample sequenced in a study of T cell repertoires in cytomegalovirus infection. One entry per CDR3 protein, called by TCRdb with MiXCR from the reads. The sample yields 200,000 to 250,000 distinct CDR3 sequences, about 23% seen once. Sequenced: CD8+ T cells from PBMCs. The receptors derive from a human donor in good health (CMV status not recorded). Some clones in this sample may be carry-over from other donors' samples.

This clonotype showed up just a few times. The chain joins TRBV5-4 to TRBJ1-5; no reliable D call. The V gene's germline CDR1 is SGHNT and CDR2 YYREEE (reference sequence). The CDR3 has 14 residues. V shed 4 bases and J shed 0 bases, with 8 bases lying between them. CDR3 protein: CASSMDGSNQPQHF. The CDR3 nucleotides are TGTGCCAGCAGCATGGACGGTAGCAATCAGCCCCAGCATTTT.

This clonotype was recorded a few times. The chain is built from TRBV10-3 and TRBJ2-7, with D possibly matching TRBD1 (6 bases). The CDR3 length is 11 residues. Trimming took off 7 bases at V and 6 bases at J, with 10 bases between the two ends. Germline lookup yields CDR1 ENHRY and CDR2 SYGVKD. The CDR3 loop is CAIKQGVEQYF. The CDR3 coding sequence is TGTGCCATCAAACAGGGTGTCGAGCAGTACTTC.

CDR3 sequence (DNA): TGTGCCAGCACCATATGGGTGGACACTGAAGCTTTCTTT. This translates into CASTIWVDTEAFF. The J gene is TRBJ1-1, the V gene TRBV2; D not certain. The germline V gene has CDR1 SNHLY and CDR2 FYNNEI. The CDR3 is made up of 13 amino acids. Trimming cost V 7 bases and J 3 bases, with 12 bases left between them.

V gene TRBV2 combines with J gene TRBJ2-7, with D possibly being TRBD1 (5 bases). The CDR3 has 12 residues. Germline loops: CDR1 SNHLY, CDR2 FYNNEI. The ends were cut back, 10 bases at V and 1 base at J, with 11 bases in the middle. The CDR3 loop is CATIQGSYEQYF. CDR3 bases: TGTGCCACCATCCAGGGATCCTACGAGCAGTACTTC.

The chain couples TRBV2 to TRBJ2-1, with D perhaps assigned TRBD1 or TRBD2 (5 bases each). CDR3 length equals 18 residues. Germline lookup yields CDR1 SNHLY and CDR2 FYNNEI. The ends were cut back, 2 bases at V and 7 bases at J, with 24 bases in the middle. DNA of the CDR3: TGTGCCAGCAGTGAAAGCCGGGGACCTAATAGTATAGGTAATGAGCAGTTCTTC. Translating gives CASSESRGPNSIGNEQFF. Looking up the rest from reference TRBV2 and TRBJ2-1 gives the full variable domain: EPEVTQTPSHQVTQMGQEVILRCVPISNHLYFYWYRQILGQKVEFLVSFYNNEISEKSEIFDDQFSVERPDGSNFTLKIRSTKLEDSAMYFCASSESRGPNSIGNEQFFGPGTRLTVL.

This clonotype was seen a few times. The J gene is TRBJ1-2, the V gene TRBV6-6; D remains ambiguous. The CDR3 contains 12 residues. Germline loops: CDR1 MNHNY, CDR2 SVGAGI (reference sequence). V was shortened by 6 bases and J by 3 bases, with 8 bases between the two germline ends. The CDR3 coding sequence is TGTGCCAGCAGGTGGACGTACTATGGCTACACCTTC. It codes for CASRWTYYGYTF.

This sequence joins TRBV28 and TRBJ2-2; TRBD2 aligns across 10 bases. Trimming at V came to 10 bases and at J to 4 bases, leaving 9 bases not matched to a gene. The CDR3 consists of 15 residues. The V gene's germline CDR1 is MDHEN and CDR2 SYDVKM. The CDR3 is CATESGGGPTGELFF. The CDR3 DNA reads TGTGCCACCGAAAGCGGGGGGGGCCCCACCGGGGAGCTGTTTTTT.

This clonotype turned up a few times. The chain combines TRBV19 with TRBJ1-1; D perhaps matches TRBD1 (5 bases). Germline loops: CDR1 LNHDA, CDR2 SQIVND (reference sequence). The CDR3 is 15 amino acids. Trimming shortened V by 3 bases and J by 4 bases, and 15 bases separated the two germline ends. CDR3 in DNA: TGTGCCAGTAGTATTACAGGCGGATGGAGCACTGAAGCTTTCTTT. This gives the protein CASSITGGWSTEAFF.

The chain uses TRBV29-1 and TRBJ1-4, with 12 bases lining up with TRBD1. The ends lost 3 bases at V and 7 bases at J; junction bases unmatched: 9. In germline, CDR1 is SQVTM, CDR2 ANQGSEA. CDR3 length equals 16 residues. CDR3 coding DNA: TGCAGCGTTGATCTGGGACAGGGGGCGGACAGTGAAAAACTGTTTTTT. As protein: CSVDLGQGADSEKLFF.

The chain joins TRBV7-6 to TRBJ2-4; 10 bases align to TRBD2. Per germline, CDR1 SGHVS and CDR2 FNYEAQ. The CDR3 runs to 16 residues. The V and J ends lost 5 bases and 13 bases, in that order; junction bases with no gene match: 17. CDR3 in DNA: TGTGCCAGCAGCCGCCCGCCGACCGGGACTAGCGTCAAGCAGTACTTC. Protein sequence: CASSRPPTGTSVKQYF.

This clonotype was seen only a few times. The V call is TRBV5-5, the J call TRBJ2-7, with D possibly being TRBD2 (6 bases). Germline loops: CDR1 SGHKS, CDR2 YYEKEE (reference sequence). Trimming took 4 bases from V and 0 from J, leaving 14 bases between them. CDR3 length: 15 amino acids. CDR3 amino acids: CASSPRDGGSYEQYF. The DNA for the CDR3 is TGTGCCAGCAGCCCGCGGGACGGGGGCTCCTACGAGCAGTACTTC.

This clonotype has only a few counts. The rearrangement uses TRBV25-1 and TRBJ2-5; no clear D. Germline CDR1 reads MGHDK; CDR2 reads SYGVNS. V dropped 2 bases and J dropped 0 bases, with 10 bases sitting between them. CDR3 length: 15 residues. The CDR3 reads CASSEESADQETQYF. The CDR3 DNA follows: TGTGCCAGCAGTGAAGAGTCTGCGGACCAAGAGACCCAGTACTTC.

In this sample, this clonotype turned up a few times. The chain's CDR3 is CASSLVSQNEQFF. The CDR3 bases are TGTGCCAGCAGCTTAGTGTCCCAGAATGAGCAGTTCTTC. J is TRBJ2-1 and V is TRBV11-2; D not certain. The CDR3 consists of 13 residues. Between the trimmed V and J ends, which lost 1 base and 7 bases, there was a span of 8 bases. CDR1 is SGHAT and CDR2 is FQNNGV in the germline V gene.

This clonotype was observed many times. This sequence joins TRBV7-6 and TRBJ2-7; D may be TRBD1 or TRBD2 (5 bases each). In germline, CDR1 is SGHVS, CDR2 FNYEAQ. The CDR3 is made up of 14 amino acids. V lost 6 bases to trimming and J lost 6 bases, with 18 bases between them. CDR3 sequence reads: CASRLTGTLSEQYF. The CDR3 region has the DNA TGTGCCAGCAGACTCACCGGGACCCTCTCCGAGCAGTACTTC.

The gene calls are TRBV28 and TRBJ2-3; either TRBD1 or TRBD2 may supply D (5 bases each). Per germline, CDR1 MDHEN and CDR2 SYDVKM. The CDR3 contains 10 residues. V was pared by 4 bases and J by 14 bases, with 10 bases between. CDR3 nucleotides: TGTGCCAGCAGTTGGGGGTTGAGGTATTTT. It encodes CASSWGLRYF.

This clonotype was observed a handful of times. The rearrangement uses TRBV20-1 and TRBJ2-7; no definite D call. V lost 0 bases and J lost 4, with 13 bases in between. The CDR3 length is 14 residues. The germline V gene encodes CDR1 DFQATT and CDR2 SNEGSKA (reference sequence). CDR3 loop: CSARDRTVLYEQYF. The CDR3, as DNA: TGCAGTGCTAGAGATAGGACGGTCTTGTACGAGCAGTACTTC.

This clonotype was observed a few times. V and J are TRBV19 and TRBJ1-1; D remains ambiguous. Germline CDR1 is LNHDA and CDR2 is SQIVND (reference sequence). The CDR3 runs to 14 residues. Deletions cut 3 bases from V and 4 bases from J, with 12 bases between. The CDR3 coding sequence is TGTGCCAGTAGTATTTCCAGTTTTGGCACTGAAGCTTTCTTT. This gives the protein CASSISSFGTEAFF. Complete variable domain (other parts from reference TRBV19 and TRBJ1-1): DGGITQSPKYLFRKEGQNVTLSCEQNLNHDAMYWYRQDPGQGLRLIYYSQIVNDFQKGDIAEGYSVSREKKESFPLTVTSAQKNPTAFYLCASSISSFGTEAFFGQGTRLTVV.

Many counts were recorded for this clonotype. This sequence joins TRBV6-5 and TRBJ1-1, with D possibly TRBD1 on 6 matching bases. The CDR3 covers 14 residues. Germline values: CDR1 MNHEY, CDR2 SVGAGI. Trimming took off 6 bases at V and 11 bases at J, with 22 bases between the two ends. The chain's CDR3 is CASRETGGARGAFF. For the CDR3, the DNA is TGTGCCAGCAGAGAGACAGGAGGGGCGAGAGGGGCTTTCTTT.

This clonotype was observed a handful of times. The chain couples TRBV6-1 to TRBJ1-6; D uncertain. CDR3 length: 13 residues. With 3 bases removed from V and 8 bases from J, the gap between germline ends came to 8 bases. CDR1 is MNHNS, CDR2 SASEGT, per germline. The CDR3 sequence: CASSEGYDSPLHF. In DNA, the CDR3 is TGTGCCAGCAGTGAGGGTTATGATTCACCCCTCCACTTT.

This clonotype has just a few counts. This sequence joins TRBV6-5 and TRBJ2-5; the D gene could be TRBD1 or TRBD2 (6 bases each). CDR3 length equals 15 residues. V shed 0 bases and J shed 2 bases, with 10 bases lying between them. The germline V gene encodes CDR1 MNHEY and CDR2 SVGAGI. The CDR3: CASSYSGGLQETQYF. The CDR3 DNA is TGTGCCAGCAGTTACTCGGGGGGCCTGCAAGAGACCCAGTACTTC.

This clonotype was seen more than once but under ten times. The CDR3 reads CASSTRTVNIQYF. For the CDR3, the DNA is TGTGCCAGCAGTACGAGGACAGTGAACATTCAGTACTTC. The V call is TRBV2, the J call TRBJ2-4; D perhaps matches TRBD1 (6 bases). Germline loops: CDR1 SNHLY, CDR2 FYNNEI. Trimming left V 5 bases short and J 7 bases short, with 12 bases between. The CDR3 covers 13 residues.